Only one count was recorded for the clone carrying this T cell receptor beta chain. Source study methods: Estimation of nucleated cell counts relied on the amplification of reference gene primers. Produced via immunoSEQ multiplex PCR; TCRdb's table is partial and in-frame only. That table furnishes V, J and clone size, whereas the DNA furnished D and trimming. The sample carries some 80,000 clones, 86% recorded once. This sample stems from a study of blood T cell repertoires in COVID-19. Study-wide background: Sites in the United States, Italy and Spain provided acute and convalescent COVID-19 samples. T cells, B-cell-depleted T cells, or PBMCs provided the cDNA or gDNA that served as material.

The length of the CDR3 is 13 residues. Germline V gene sequence: CDR1 LNHDA, CDR2 SQIVND (reference sequence). V was shortened by 7 bases and J by 0 bases, with 7 bases between the two germline ends. Sample: peripheral blood. The receptor was derived from a human donor in a cohort sampled during active COVID-19. The chain recombines TRBV19 with TRBJ1-3, with D uncertain. CDR3 sequence reads: CASTGYSGNTIYF. Written as DNA, the CDR3 is TGTGCCAGTACGGGTTACTCTGGAAACACCATATATTTT.